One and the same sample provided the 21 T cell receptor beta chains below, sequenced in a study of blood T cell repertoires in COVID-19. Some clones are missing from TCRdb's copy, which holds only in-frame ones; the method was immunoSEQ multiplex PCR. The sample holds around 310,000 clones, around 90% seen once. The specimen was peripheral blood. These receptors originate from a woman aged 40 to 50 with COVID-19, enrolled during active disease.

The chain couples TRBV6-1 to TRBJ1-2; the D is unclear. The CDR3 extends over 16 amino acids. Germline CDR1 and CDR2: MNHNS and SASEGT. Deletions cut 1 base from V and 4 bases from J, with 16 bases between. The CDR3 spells CASSEGPTAGGYGYTF. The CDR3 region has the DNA TGTGCCAGCAGTGAAGGGCCCACTGCGGGCGGCTATGGCTACACCTTC.

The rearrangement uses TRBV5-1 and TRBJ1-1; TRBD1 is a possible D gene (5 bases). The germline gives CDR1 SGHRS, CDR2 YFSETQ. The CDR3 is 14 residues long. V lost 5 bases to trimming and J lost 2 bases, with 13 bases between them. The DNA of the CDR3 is TGCGCCAGCAGGCCCAGGGAGGTAAACACTGAAGCTTTCTTT. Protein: CASRPREVNTEAFF.

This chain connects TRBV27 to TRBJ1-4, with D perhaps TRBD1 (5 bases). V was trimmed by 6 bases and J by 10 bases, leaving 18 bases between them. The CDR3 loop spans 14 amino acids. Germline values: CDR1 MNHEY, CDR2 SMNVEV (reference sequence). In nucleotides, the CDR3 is TGTGCCAGCAGGGATACAGGCCAGACGCGAAAACTGTTTTTT. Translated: CASRDTGQTRKLFF.

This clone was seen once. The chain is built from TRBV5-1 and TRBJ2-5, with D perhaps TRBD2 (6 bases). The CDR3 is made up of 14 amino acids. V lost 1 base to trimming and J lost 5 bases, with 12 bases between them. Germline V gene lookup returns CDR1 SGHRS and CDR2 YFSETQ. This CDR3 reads CASSLFPGDETQYF. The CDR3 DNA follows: TGCGCCAGCAGCTTGTTTCCGGGGGACGAGACCCAGTACTTC.

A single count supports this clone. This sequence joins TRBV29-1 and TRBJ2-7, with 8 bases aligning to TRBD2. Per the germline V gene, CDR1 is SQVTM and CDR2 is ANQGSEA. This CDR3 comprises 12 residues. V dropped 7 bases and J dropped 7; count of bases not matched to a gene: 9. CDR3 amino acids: CSADGGGLEQYF. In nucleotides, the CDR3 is TGCAGCGCCGACGGGGGGGGTTTGGAGCAGTACTTC.

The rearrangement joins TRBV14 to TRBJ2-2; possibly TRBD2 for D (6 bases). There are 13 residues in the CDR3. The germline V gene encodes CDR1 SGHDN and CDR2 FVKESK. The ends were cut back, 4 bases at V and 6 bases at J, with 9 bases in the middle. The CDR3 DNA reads TGTGCCAGCAGCCCCGGACTATCCGGGGAGCTGTTTTTT. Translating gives CASSPGLSGELFF.

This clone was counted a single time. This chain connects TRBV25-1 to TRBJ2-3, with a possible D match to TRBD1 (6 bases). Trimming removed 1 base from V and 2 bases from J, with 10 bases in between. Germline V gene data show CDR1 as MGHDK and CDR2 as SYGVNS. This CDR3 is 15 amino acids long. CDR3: CASSELQGITDTQYF. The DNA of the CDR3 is TGTGCCAGCAGTGAATTGCAGGGGATCACAGATACGCAGTATTTT.

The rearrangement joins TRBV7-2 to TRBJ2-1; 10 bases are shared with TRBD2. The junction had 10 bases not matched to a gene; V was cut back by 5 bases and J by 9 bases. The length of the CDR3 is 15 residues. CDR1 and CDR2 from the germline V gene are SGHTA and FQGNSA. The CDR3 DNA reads TGTGCCAGCAGCGACAGCGGGGGGGCCATTAGTGAGCAGTTCTTC. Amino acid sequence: CASSDSGGAISEQFF.

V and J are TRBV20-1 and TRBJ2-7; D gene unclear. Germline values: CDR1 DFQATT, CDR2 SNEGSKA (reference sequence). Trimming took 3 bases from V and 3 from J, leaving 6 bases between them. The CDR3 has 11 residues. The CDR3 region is CSASKIYEQYF. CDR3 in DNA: TGCAGTGCTAGCAAAATCTACGAGCAGTACTTC.

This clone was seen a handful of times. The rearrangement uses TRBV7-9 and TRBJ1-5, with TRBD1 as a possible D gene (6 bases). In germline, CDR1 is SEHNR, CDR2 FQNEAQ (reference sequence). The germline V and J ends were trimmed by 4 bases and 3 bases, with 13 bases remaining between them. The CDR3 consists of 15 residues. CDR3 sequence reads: CASSSGQIDNQPQHF. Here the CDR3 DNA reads TGTGCCAGCAGCTCCGGACAGATCGACAATCAGCCCCAGCATTTT.

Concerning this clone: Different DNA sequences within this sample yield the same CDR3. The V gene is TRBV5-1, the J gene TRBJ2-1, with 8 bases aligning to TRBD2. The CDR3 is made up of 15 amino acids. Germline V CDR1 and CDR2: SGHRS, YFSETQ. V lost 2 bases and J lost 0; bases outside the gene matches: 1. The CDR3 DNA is TGCGCCAGCAGCTTCAGCGGGAGCTCCTACAATGAGCAGTTCTTC. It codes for CASSFSGSSYNEQFF.

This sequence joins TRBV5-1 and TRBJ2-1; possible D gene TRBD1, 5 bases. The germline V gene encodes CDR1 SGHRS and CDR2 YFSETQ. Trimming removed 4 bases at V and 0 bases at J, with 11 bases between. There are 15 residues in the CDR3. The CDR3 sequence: CASSQDTNSYNEQFF. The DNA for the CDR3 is TGCGCCAGCAGCCAGGACACCAACTCCTACAATGAGCAGTTCTTC.

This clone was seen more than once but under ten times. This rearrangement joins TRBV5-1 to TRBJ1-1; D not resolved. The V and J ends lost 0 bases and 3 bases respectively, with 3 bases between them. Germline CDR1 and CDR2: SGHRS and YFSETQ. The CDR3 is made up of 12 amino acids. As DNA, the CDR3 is TGCGCCAGCAGCTTGGGCGACACTGAAGCTTTCTTT. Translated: CASSLGDTEAFF.

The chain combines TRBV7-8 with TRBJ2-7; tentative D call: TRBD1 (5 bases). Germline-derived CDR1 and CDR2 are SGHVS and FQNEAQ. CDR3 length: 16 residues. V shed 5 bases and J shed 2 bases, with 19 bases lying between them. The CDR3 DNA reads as TGTGCCAGCAGCAAAGGGCGTTGGACAACGACCTACGAGCAGTACTTC. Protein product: CASSKGRWTTTYEQYF.

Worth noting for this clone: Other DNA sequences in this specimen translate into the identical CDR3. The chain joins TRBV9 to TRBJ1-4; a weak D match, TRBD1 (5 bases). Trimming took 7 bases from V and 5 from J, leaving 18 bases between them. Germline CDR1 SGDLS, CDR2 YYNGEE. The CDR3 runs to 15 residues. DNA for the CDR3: TGTGCCAGCGGGAGGTGGGGCAGCTCAAATGAAAAACTGTTTTTT. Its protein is CASGRWGSSNEKLFF.

CDR3 loop: CASSLFITEAFF. DNA for the CDR3: TGTGCCAGCAGTTTGTTTATAACTGAAGCTTTCTTT. The J gene is TRBJ1-1, the V gene TRBV28; D unclear. The ends were cut back, 3 bases at V and 5 bases at J, with 7 bases in the middle. This CDR3 has 12 amino acids. Germline-derived CDR1 and CDR2 are MDHEN and SYDVKM. The entire variable domain, with the rest obtained from reference TRBV28 and TRBJ1-1, is as follows: DVKVTQSSRYLVKRTGEKVFLECVQDMDHENMFWYRQDPGLGLRLIYFSYDVKMKEKGDIPEGYSVSREKKERFSLILESASTNQTSMYLCASSLFITEAFFGQGTRLTVV.

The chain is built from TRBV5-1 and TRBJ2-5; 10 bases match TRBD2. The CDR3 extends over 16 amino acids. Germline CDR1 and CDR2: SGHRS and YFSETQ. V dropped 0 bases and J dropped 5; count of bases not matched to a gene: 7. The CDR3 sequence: CASSLGIAGGSETQYF. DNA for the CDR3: TGCGCCAGCAGCTTGGGGATAGCGGGGGGTTCGGAGACCCAGTACTTC.

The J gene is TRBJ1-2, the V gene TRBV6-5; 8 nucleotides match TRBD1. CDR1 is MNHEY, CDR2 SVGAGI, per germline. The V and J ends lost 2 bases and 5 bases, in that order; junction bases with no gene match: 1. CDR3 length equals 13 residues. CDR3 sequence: CASSYQGAYGYTF. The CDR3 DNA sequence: TGTGCCAGCAGTTACCAGGGGGCGTATGGCTACACCTTC.

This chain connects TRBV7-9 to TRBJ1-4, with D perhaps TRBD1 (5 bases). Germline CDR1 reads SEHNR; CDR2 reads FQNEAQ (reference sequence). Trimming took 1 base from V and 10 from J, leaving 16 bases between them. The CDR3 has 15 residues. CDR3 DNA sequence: TGTGCCAGCAGCTTAGACGGGACTACCCCCGGAAAACTGTTTTTT. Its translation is CASSLDGTTPGKLFF.

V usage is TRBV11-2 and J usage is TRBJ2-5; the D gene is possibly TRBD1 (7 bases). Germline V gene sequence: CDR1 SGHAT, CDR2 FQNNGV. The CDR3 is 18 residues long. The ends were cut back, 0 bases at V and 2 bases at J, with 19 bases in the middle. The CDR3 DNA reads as TGTGCCAGCAGCTTAGACCCCCCCTTCCAGGGGGGACAAGAGACCCAGTACTTC. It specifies CASSLDPPFQGGQETQYF.

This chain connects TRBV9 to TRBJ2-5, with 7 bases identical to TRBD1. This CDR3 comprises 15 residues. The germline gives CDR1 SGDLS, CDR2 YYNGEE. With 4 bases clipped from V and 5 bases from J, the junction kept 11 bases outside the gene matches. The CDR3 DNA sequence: TGTGCCAGCAGCTTCCGGGACAGTAAGGGGGAGACCCAGTACTTC. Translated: CASSFRDSKGETQYF.